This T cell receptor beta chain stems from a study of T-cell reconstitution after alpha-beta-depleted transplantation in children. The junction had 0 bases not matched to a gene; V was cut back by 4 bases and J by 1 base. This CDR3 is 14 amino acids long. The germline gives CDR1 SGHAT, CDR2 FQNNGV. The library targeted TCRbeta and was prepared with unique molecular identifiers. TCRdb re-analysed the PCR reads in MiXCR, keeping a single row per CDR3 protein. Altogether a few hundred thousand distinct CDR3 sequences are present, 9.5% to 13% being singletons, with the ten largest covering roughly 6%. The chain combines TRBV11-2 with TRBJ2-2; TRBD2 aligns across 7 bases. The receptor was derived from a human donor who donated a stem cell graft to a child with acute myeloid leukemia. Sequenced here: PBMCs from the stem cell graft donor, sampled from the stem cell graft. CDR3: CASSWTRNTGELFF. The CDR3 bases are TGTGCCAGCAGCTGGACTAGGAACACCGGGGAGCTGTTTTTT.